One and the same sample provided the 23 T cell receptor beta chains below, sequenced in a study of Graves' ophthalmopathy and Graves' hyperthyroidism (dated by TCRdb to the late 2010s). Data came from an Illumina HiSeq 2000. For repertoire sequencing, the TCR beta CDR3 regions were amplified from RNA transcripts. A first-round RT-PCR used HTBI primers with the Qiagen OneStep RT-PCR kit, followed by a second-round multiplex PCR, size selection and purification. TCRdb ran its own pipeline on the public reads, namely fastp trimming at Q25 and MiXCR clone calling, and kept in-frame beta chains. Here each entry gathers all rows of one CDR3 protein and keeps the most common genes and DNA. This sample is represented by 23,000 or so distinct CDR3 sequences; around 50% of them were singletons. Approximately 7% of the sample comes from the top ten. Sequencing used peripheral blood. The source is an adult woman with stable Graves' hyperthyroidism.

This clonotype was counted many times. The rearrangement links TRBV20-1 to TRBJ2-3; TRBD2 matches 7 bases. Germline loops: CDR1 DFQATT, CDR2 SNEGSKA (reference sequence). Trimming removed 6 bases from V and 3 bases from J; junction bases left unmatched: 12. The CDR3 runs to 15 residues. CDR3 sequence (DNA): TGCAGTGCAAATAAAGAGCGGGAATGGACAGATACGCAGTATTTT. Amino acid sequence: CSANKEREWTDTQYF.

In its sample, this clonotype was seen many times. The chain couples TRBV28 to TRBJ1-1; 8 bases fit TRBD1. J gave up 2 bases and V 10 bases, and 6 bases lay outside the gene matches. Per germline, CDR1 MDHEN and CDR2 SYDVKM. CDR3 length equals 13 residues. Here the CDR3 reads CATADRVNTEAFF. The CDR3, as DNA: TGTGCCACCGCGGACAGGGTAAACACTGAAGCTTTCTTT.

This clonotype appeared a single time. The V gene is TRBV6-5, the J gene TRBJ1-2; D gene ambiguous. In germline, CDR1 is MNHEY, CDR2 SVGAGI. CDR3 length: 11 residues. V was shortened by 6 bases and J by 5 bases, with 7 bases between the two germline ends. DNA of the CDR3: TGTGCCAGCAGAACAGCATATGGCTACACCTTC. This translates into CASRTAYGYTF.

CDR3 coding DNA: TGTGCCAGCAGCCAGGGACTAGCGGGCGAGCAGTACTTC. Protein product: CASSQGLAGEQYF. The J gene is TRBJ2-7, the V gene TRBV7-9; 12 positions match TRBD2. CDR1 and CDR2 from the germline V gene are SEHNR and FQNEAQ (reference sequence). CDR3 length equals 13 residues. Losses at the gene ends were 5 bases for V and 6 bases for J; bases not matched to a gene: 2.

CDR3 sequence: CASSLTSGRGRETQYF. DNA for the CDR3: TGTGCCAGCAGCCTGACTAGCGGGAGGGGGAGAGAGACCCAGTACTTC. The chain recombines TRBV7-2 with TRBJ2-5; 14 nucleotides match TRBD2. Germline CDR1 is SGHTA and CDR2 is FQGNSA. This CDR3 region has 16 residues. With 5 bases clipped from V and 4 bases from J, the junction kept 6 bases outside the gene matches.

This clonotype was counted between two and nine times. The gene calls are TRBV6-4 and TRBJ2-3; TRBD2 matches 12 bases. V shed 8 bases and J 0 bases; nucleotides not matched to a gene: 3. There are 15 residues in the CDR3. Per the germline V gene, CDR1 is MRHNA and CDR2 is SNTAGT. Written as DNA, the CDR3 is TGTGCCAGCCCCGGGACTAGCGGGAGCACAGATACGCAGTATTTT. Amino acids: CASPGTSGSTDTQYF.

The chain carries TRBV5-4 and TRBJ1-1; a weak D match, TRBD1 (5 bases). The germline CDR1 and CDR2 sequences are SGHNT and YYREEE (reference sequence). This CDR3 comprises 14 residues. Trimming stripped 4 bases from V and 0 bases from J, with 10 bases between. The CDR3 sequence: CASSMGQVNTEAFF. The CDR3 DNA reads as TGTGCCAGCAGCATGGGGCAGGTGAACACTGAAGCTTTCTTT.

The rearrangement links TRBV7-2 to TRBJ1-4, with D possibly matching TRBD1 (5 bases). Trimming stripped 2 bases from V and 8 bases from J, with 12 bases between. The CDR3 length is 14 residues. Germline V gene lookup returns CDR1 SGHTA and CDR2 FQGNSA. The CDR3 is CASSLSGLQEKLFF. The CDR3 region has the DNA TGTGCCAGCAGCTTATCAGGGTTACAGGAAAAACTGTTTTTT. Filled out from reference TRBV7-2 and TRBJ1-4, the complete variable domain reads GAGVSQSPSNKVTEKGKDVELRCDPISGHTALYWYRQSLGQGLEFLIYFQGNSAPDKSGLPSDRFSAERTGGSVSTLTIQRTQQEDSAVYLCASSLSGLQEKLFFGSGTQLSVL.

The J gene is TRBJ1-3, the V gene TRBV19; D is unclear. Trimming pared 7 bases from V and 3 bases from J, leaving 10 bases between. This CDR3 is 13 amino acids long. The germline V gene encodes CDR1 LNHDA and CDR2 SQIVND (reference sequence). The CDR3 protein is CASISPLGNTIYF. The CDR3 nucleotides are TGTGCCAGTATAAGCCCTCTTGGAAACACCATATATTTT.

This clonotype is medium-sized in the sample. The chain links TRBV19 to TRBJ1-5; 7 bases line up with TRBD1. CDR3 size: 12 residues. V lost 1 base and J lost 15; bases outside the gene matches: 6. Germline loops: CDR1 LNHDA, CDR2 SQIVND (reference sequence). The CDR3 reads CASSIVAGGVHF. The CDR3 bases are TGTGCCAGTAGTATAGTGGCAGGGGGAGTGCATTTT.

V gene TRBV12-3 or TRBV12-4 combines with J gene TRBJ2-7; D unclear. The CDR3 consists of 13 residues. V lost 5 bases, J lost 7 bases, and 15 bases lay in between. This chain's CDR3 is CASSPMGIWEQYF. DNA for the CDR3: TGTGCCAGCAGTCCAATGGGTATTTGGGAGCAGTACTTC.

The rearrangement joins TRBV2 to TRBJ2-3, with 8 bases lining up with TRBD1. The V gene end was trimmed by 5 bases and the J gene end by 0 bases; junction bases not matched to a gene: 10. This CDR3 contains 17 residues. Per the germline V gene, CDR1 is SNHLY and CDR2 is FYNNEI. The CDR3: CASSSLWTGSSTDTQYF. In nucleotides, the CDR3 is TGTGCCAGCAGTTCACTCTGGACAGGGTCTAGCACAGATACGCAGTATTTT.

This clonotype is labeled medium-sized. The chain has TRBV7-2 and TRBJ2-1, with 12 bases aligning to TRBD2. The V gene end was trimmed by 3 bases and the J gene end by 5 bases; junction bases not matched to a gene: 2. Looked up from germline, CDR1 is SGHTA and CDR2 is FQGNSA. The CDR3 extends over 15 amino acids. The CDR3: CASSLTSGSHNEQFF. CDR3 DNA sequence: TGTGCCAGCAGCTTGACTAGCGGGAGTCACAATGAGCAGTTCTTC.

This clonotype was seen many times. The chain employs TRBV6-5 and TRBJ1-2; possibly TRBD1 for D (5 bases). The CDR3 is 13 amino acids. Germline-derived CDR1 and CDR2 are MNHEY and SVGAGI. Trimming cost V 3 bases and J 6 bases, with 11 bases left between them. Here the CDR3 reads CASSYSGKNGYTF. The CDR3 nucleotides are TGTGCCAGCAGTTATTCAGGGAAGAATGGCTACACCTTC.

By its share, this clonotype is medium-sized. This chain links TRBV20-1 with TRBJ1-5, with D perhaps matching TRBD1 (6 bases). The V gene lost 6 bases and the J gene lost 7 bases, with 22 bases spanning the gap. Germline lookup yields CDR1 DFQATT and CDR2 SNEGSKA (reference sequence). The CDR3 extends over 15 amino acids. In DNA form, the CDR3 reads TGCAGTGCCCTACCGGGCAGGGGAAAAGGGCAGCCCCAGCATTTT. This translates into CSALPGRGKGQPQHF.

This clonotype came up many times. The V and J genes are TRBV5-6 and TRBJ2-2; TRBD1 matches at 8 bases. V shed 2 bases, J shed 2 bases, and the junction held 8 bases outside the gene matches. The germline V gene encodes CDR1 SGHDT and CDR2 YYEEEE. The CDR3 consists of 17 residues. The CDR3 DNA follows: TGTGCCAGCAGCTTCTTACGGCAGGGGGCAAACACCGGGGAGCTGTTTTTT. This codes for CASSFLRQGANTGELFF.

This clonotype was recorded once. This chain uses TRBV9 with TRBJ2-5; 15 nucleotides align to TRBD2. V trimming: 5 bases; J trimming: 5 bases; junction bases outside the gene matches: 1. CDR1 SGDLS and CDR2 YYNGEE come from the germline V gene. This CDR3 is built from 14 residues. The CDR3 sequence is CASSGTSGRETQYF. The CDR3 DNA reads TGTGCCAGCAGTGGGACTAGCGGGAGGGAGACCCAGTACTTC.

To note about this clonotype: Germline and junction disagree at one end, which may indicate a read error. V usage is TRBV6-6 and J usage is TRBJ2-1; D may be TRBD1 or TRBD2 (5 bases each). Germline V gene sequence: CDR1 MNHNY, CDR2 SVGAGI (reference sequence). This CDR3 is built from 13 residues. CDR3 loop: CASSYERGNGQLF. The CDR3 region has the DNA TGTGCCAGCAGTTACGAGAGGGGCAATGGGCAGCTCTTC.

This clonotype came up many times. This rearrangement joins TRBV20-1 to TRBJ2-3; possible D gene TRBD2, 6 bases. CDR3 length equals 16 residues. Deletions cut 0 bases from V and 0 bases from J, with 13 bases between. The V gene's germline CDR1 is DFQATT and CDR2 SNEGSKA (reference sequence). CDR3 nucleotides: TGCAGTGCTAGAGACCCCCGCGGGATTAGCACAGATACGCAGTATTTT. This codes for CSARDPRGISTDTQYF.

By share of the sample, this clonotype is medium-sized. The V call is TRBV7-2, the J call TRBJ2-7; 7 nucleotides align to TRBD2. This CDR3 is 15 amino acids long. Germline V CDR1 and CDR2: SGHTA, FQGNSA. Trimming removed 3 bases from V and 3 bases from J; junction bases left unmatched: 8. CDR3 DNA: TGTGCCAGCAGCTTTTCCGGCGGGAGCAGCTACGAGCAGTACTTC. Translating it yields CASSFSGGSSYEQYF.

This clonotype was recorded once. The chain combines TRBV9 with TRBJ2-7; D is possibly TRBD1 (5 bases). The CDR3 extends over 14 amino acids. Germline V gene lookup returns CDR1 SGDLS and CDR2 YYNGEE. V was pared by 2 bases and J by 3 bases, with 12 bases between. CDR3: CASSVGQSDYEQYV. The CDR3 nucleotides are TGTGCCAGCAGCGTGGGGCAGAGTGACTACGAGCAGTACGTC.

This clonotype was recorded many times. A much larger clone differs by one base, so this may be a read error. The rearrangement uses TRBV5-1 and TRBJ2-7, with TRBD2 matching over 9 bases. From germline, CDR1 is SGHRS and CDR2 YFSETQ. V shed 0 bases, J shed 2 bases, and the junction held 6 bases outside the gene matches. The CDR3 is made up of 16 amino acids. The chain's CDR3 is CASSLEGTSPAYEQYF. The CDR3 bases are TGCGCCAGCAGCTTGGAGGGGACTAGCCCAGCCTACGAGCAGTACTTC.

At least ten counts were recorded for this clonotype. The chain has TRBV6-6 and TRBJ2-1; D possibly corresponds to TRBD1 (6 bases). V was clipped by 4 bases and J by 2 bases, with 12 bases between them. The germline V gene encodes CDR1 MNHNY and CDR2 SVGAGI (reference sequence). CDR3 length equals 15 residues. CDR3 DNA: TGTGCCAGCAGTTCCGGGACATTTACCTACAATGAGCAGTTCTTC. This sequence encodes CASSSGTFTYNEQFF.